These 19 T cell receptor beta chains originate from one sample sequenced in a study of cytomegalovirus exposure and HLA in healthy donors. The PCR contained 60 Vbeta and 13 Jbeta primers. Data came from immunoSEQ multiplex PCR; TCRdb stores just in-frame clones and leaves some out. The sample holds about 120,000 clones, 70% seen once. The sample taken for sequencing was PBMCs. The receptors stem from a man aged 25 to 45 in good health and CMV-seropositive.

This clone was recorded a few times. The V gene is TRBV30, the J gene TRBJ2-3; 13 bases map to TRBD2. V lost 3 bases and J lost 5; bases outside the gene matches: 8. The CDR3 is 16 amino acids. Germline CDR1 is GTSNPN and CDR2 is SVGIG (reference sequence). This CDR3 is CAWSGGLAGVIDTQYF. The CDR3 region has the DNA TGTGCCTGGAGCGGTGGACTAGCGGGAGTCATAGATACGCAGTATTTT.

This chain connects TRBV6-6 to TRBJ2-7, with 9 bases matching TRBD2. Trimming cost V 3 bases and J 2 bases; bases outside gene matches: 5. Germline V gene data show CDR1 as MNHNY and CDR2 as SVGAGI (reference sequence). The CDR3 runs to 15 residues. The CDR3 region has the DNA TGTGCCAGCAGTTATCGACTAGCGGAAGCCTACGAGCAGTACTTC. Residues: CASSYRLAEAYEQYF.

This clone was counted a few times. V and J are TRBV5-4 and TRBJ2-3, with D possibly being TRBD2 (6 bases). Trimming removed 3 bases at V and 0 bases at J, with 20 bases between. Germline values: CDR1 SGHNT, CDR2 YYREEE (reference sequence). The CDR3 runs 18 residues. In DNA, the CDR3 is TGTGCCAGCAGCTCTGAACCGGGACTCTATTCTAGCACAGATACGCAGTATTTT. This sequence encodes CASSSEPGLYSSTDTQYF.

The chain has TRBV4-1 and TRBJ2-1; TRBD2 matches 7 bases. Germline V gene sequence: CDR1 MGHRA, CDR2 YSYEKL. The CDR3 is made up of 16 amino acids. J gave up 8 bases and V 7 bases, and 17 bases lay outside the gene matches. In DNA form, the CDR3 reads TGCGCCAGCATACCCGACCCTAGCGGCTGGGAAGATGAGCAGTTCTTC. It yields the protein CASIPDPSGWEDEQFF.

V and J are TRBV27 and TRBJ1-2; 7 positions match TRBD1. The CDR3 consists of 15 residues. The V segment lost 4 bases and the J segment 2 bases; nucleotides outside the gene matches: 7. Per germline, CDR1 MNHEY and CDR2 SMNVEV (reference sequence). The CDR3 is CASSSTGVVNYGYTF. CDR3 in DNA: TGTGCCAGCAGTTCTACAGGGGTAGTCAACTATGGCTACACCTTC.

The chain recombines TRBV6-4 with TRBJ2-3; 7 positions agree with TRBD2. After removal of 7 bases from V and 6 bases from J, the junction contained 7 bases not matched to a gene. The CDR3 has 13 residues. The germline CDR1 and CDR2 sequences are MRHNA and SNTAGT. The CDR3 DNA is TGTGCCAGCACTCGGGAGGCTGGGGATACGCAGTATTTT. Translated, it gives CASTREAGDTQYF.

This clone was counted only a few times. The CDR3: CASSLDLGDEAFF. The CDR3 DNA sequence: TGTGCCAGCAGCTTAGATCTCGGAGATGAAGCTTTCTTT. V and J are TRBV11-2 and TRBJ1-1, with D unresolved. The CDR3 runs to 13 residues. Germline CDR1 is SGHAT and CDR2 is FQNNGV. The V and J ends lost 0 bases and 7 bases respectively, with 9 bases between them.

V and J are TRBV27 and TRBJ2-1; the match to TRBD1 covers 9 bases. Trimming took 10 bases from V and 7 from J; bases not matched to a gene: 11. The germline V gene has CDR1 MNHEY and CDR2 SMNVEV (reference sequence). CDR3 size: 14 residues. The DNA for the CDR3 is TGTGCCACAAACCCGACAGGGGGAGGGAATGAGCAGTTCTTC. This sequence encodes CATNPTGGGNEQFF.

V and J are TRBV11-3 and TRBJ2-5; TRBD2 might be the D (7 bases). Germline loops: CDR1 SGHNT, CDR2 YENEEA. This CDR3 comprises 15 residues. V shed 6 bases and J shed 1 base, with 15 bases lying between them. CDR3 DNA sequence: TGTGCCAGCAGGGGGACCCGGGGGGCCCAAGAGACCCAGTACTTC. It is translated as CASRGTRGAQETQYF.

The rearrangement joins TRBV19 to TRBJ2-7; 8 nucleotides line up with TRBD1. This CDR3 has 12 residues. Germline CDR1 reads LNHDA; CDR2 reads SQIVND (reference sequence). J gave up 2 bases and V 11 bases, and 5 bases lay outside the gene matches. The CDR3, as DNA: TGTGCCTCGACAGGGGATACCTACGAGCAGTACTTC. As protein: CASTGDTYEQYF.

The chain is built from TRBV7-8 and TRBJ2-7; maybe TRBD2 (7 bases). The V gene lost 5 bases and the J gene lost 3 bases, with 20 bases spanning the gap. CDR1 is SGHVS, CDR2 FQNEAQ, per germline. The CDR3 runs to 16 residues. The CDR3 DNA sequence: TGTGCCAGCAGCCGAGCGGGGACAAGGGGGATCTACGAGCAGTACTTC. As protein: CASSRAGTRGIYEQYF. Using reference TRBV7-8 and TRBJ2-7 for the parts outside the CDR3, the full variable domain is GAGVSQSPRYKVAKRGQDVALRCDPISGHVSLFWYQQALGQGPEFLTYFQNEAQLDKSGLPSDRFFAERPEGSVSTLKIQRTQQEDSAVYLCASSRAGTRGIYEQYFGPGTRLTVT.

A note on this clone: The sample carries other DNA sequences with the same CDR3. This chain joins TRBV6-5 and TRBJ2-7; 8 nucleotides agree with TRBD2. J lost 4 bases, V lost 6 bases, and 11 bases had no gene match. Germline lookup yields CDR1 MNHEY and CDR2 SVGAGI. The CDR3 totals 15 residues. CDR3 sequence: CASSQLPGGIYEQYF. In nucleotides, the CDR3 is TGTGCCAGCAGCCAACTGCCGGGGGGGATTTACGAGCAGTACTTC.

The chain employs TRBV27 and TRBJ1-2; 7 bases fit TRBD1. The V gene end was trimmed by 5 bases and the J gene end by 2 bases; junction bases not matched to a gene: 11. This CDR3 region has 16 residues. Germline V gene data show CDR1 as MNHEY and CDR2 as SMNVEV (reference sequence). The CDR3 loop reads CASSMRGRTFNYGYTF. The CDR3 DNA follows: TGTGCCAGCAGTATGAGGGGGCGAACGTTCAACTATGGCTACACCTTC.

V gene TRBV7-3 combines with J gene TRBJ2-5; TRBD2 matches at 13 bases. The CDR3 consists of 15 residues. V lost 4 bases to trimming and J lost 4 bases; unmatched junction nucleotides: 3. The germline V gene encodes CDR1 SGHTA and CDR2 FQGTGA. The CDR3 spells CASSSGLAGVETQYF. For the CDR3, the DNA is TGTGCCAGCAGCTCCGGACTAGCGGGGGTAGAGACCCAGTACTTC.

The rearrangement links TRBV6-5 to TRBJ1-4; a possible D gene is TRBD1 (6 bases). The CDR3 is 15 residues long. Germline V gene lookup returns CDR1 MNHEY and CDR2 SVGAGI. V gave up 0 bases and J gave up 3 bases, with 8 bases separating them. The DNA for the CDR3 is TGTGCCAGCAGTTACTCGGGACACTCTAATGAAAAACTGTTTTTT. Protein: CASSYSGHSNEKLFF.

The V and J genes are TRBV10-3 and TRBJ1-2; maybe TRBD1 (5 bases). Looked up from germline, CDR1 is ENHRY and CDR2 is SYGVKD. Trimming stripped 8 bases from V and 7 bases from J, with 17 bases between. The CDR3 covers 13 residues. CDR3 region: CAIRGGREAGYTF. The DNA for the CDR3 is TGTGCCATCCGCGGAGGCAGGGAGGCTGGCTACACCTTC.

This chain connects TRBV7-2 to TRBJ2-2, with TRBD2 as a possible D gene (5 bases). Germline CDR1 and CDR2: SGHTA and FQGNSA. CDR3 length equals 13 residues. The V gene lost 7 bases and the J gene lost 8 bases, with 14 bases spanning the gap. CDR3: CASTVGGGGELFF. In DNA form, the CDR3 reads TGTGCCAGCACCGTAGGAGGCGGTGGGGAGCTGTTTTTT.

Regarding this clone: Mismatch with germline at one junction end may stem from a read error. The rearrangement uses TRBV4-1 and TRBJ2-2; 9 positions agree with TRBD2. Germline CDR1 MGHRA, CDR2 YSYEKL. The CDR3 extends over 15 amino acids. This CDR3 reads CATSPSGRKTGELFF. CDR3 bases: TGCGCCACCAGCCCCAGCGGGAGGAAAACCGGGGAGCTGTTTTTT.

This clone was observed a single time. The chain couples TRBV18 to TRBJ1-2; possible D gene TRBD1, 5 bases. From germline, CDR1 is KGHSH and CDR2 LQKENI. CDR3 length: 13 residues. Trimming pared 4 bases from V and 6 bases from J, leaving 12 bases between. CDR3 sequence (DNA): TGTGCCAGCTCACTTGGGGAGGGGCATGGCTACACCTTC. It yields the protein CASSLGEGHGYTF.